This T cell receptor beta chain derives from a study of blood T cell repertoires in COVID-19. Between the trimmed V and J ends, which lost 2 bases and 5 bases, there was a span of 15 bases. The germline V gene encodes CDR1 LGHNA and CDR2 YSLEER. The CDR3 totals 16 residues. TCRdb's copy holds only in-frame clones and misses some; the assay was immunoSEQ multiplex PCR. The sample lists around 170,000 clones; approximately 88% were seen once. This sequence was found in a woman aged 55-70 years with acute or convalescent COVID-19. The sample consisted of peripheral blood. The chain combines TRBV4-3 with TRBJ2-2; the D gene is possibly TRBD1 (6 bases). CDR3 DNA: TGCGCCAGCAGCCAATCGGTGATAAGGGGGACCGGGGAGCTGTTTTTT. This encodes CASSQSVIRGTGELFF.